What follows are 31 T cell receptor beta chains derived from one specimen sequenced in a study of blood T cell repertoires in COVID-19. Produced via immunoSEQ multiplex PCR; TCRdb's table is partial and in-frame only. The profile shows 85,000 to 130,000 clones, approximately 80% of them singletons. Input material: peripheral blood. The source of these receptors is a woman aged 60-75 years with acute or convalescent COVID-19.

This chain joins TRBV2 and TRBJ1-6; D uncertain. There are 14 residues in the CDR3. Germline V gives CDR1 SNHLY, CDR2 FYNNEI. V dropped 8 bases and J dropped 1 base, with 9 bases sitting between them. The CDR3 DNA reads TGTGCCAGCTTACGCGCGTCCTATAATTCACCCCTCCACTTT. It translates to CASLRASYNSPLHF.

V usage is TRBV6-5 and J usage is TRBJ1-6, with 7 bases aligning to TRBD1. Germline V lookup: CDR1 MNHEY, CDR2 SVGAGI. J lost 10 bases, V lost 6 bases, and 12 bases had no gene match. The CDR3 covers 15 residues. The CDR3 spells CASSRPGQSPSPLHF. For the CDR3, the DNA is TGTGCCAGCAGCAGACCGGGACAGTCTCCATCACCCCTCCACTTT.

In this sample, this clone turned up once. The chain links TRBV5-4 to TRBJ1-4, with unresolved D. The germline V gene encodes CDR1 SGHNT and CDR2 YYREEE (reference sequence). The CDR3 runs 14 residues. Trimming removed 1 base at V and 6 bases at J, with 10 bases between. CDR3 DNA sequence: TGTGCCAGCAGCTTGAAATTAGGAGATGAAAAACTGTTTTTT. Translation gives CASSLKLGDEKLFF.

This clone appeared a few times. The CDR3, as DNA: TGTGCCAGCAGCCGACAGGGAGAAGCTTTCTTT. It is translated as CASSRQGEAFF. This chain joins TRBV12-3 or TRBV12-4 and TRBJ1-1, with 7 bases that match TRBD1. The CDR3 is made up of 11 amino acids. The J segment lost 8 bases and the V segment lost 6 bases, leaving 3 bases of the junction unmatched.

The chain employs TRBV11-1 and TRBJ2-7; a possible D gene is TRBD1 (5 bases). With 0 bases removed from V and 4 bases from J, the gap between germline ends came to 13 bases. This CDR3 contains 15 residues. Germline assignment: CDR1 SGHAT and CDR2 FQDESV (reference sequence). This chain's CDR3 is CASSLATAAPYEQYF. CDR3 bases: TGTGCCAGCAGCTTAGCGACAGCCGCCCCTTACGAGCAGTACTTC.

There are a few counts of this clone. V usage is TRBV12-3 or TRBV12-4 and J usage is TRBJ1-4; D is perhaps TRBD1 (5 bases). The CDR3 loop spans 13 amino acids. With 6 bases removed from V and 7 bases from J, the gap between germline ends came to 12 bases. The CDR3 spells CASSPGDFEKLFF. The CDR3 nucleotides are TGTGCCAGCAGCCCCGGGGACTTTGAAAAACTGTTTTTT.

V is TRBV19 and J is TRBJ1-1, with 7 bases fitting TRBD1. V was clipped by 10 bases and J by 4 bases; unmatched bases: 9. CDR3 size: 13 residues. Germline CDR1 and CDR2: LNHDA and SQIVND (reference sequence). The DNA of the CDR3 is TGTGCCATCTTAGTCCCAGGGGGCACTGAAGCTTTCTTT. Protein product: CAILVPGGTEAFF.

The CDR3 DNA sequence: TGTGCCAGCAGCTTAGGGACACCTCCACTAGCGGTACGCACAGATACGCAGTATTTT. Translating gives CASSLGTPPLAVRTDTQYF. The V call is TRBV7-6, the J call TRBJ2-3; TRBD2 agrees at 8 bases. The CDR3 contains 19 residues. The J segment lost 1 base and the V segment lost 1 base, leaving 13 bases of the junction unmatched. Germline CDR1 SGHVS, CDR2 FNYEAQ.

V usage is TRBV18 and J usage is TRBJ1-1; the match to TRBD1 covers 11 bases. Germline V gene lookup returns CDR1 KGHSH and CDR2 LQKENI. This CDR3 has 16 amino acids. V lost 5 bases and J lost 7; bases outside the gene matches: 12. CDR3 sequence reads: CASSLGQGARGDEAFF. The CDR3 DNA reads TGTGCCAGCTCATTAGGACAGGGGGCGCGGGGTGATGAAGCTTTCTTT.

The V and J genes are TRBV12-2 and TRBJ1-2; the D call in the table, TRBD1, was not verified against the DNA. TRBV12-2 is shown as a pseudogene. The CDR3 runs 15 residues. DNA for the CDR3: TGTGCAAGTCGCCGAAACACGACAGGACACTATGGCTACACCTTC. Translated, it gives CASRRNTTGHYGYTF.

This sequence joins TRBV15 and TRBJ2-6; the match to TRBD1 covers 9 bases. Trimming took 3 bases from V and 6 from J; bases not matched to a gene: 9. The CDR3 sequence is 17 residues long. Germline lookup yields CDR1 LNHNV and CDR2 YYDKDF (reference sequence). The CDR3 DNA follows: TGTGCCACCAGCAGTGACAGGGGGGGCTTTGAGGCCAACGTCCTGACTTTC. Amino acid sequence: CATSSDRGGFEANVLTF.

This clone was picked up many times. The V and J genes are TRBV6-6 and TRBJ2-1; 7 bases are a match to TRBD1. CDR1 and CDR2 (germline): MNHNY, SVGAGI (reference sequence). The trim removed 5 bases at V and 5 bases at J, leaving 9 bases unmatched. The CDR3 has 15 residues. CDR3: CASSNRGQIHNEQFF. CDR3 DNA sequence: TGTGCCAGCAGTAACCGGGGACAGATTCACAATGAGCAGTTCTTC.

The chain's CDR3 is CASSPSGGAGGTEAFF. The CDR3 DNA reads TGTGCCAGCTCACCCTCTGGAGGGGCGGGGGGGACTGAAGCTTTCTTT. The gene calls are TRBV18 and TRBJ1-1, with a weak D call TRBD1 (5 bases). In germline, CDR1 is KGHSH, CDR2 LQKENI. Trimming shortened V by 3 bases and J by 5 bases, and 19 bases separated the two germline ends. The CDR3 extends over 16 amino acids. The variable domain in full, with the rest retrieved from reference TRBV18 and TRBJ1-1, is NAGVMQNPRHLVRRRGQEARLRCSPMKGHSHVYWYRQLPEEGLKFMVYLQKENIIDESGMPKERFSAEFPKEGPSILRIQQVVRGDSAAYFCASSPSGGAGGTEAFFGQGTRLTVV.

This sequence joins TRBV6-1 and TRBJ1-5; a weak D match, TRBD1 (6 bases). CDR1 MNHNS and CDR2 SASEGT come from the germline V gene. The CDR3 totals 14 residues. The V gene lost 3 bases and the J gene lost 9 bases, with 15 bases spanning the gap. The CDR3 here is CASSEAQGPGPQHF. In DNA, the CDR3 is TGTGCCAGCAGTGAGGCACAGGGTCCGGGGCCCCAGCATTTT.

V and J are TRBV30 and TRBJ2-7; D possibly corresponds to TRBD1 (5 bases). The CDR3 loop spans 13 amino acids. V shed 3 bases and J shed 2 bases, with 11 bases lying between them. In germline, CDR1 is GTSNPN, CDR2 SVGIG (reference sequence). CDR3 DNA: TGTGCCTGGAGAGGGGTCCCCACCTACGAGCAGTACTTC. Protein sequence: CAWRGVPTYEQYF.

The chain uses TRBV6-5 and TRBJ2-3; D may be TRBD2 (6 bases). Germline assignment: CDR1 MNHEY and CDR2 SVGAGI. The CDR3 consists of 15 residues. Trimming took 8 bases from V and 2 from J, leaving 17 bases between them. DNA of the CDR3: TGTGCCAGCGTCGGTGAGCGGGTATCCACAGATACGCAGTATTTT. It codes for CASVGERVSTDTQYF.

This sequence joins TRBV2 and TRBJ2-1; TRBD2 is a possible D gene (6 bases). V lost 4 bases and J 1 base, leaving 8 bases between the germline ends. CDR3 length: 14 residues. Germline CDR1 SNHLY, CDR2 FYNNEI. CDR3 coding DNA: TGTGCCAGCAGTGTAAGCGGGTCCTACAATGAGCAGTTCTTC. Translation: CASSVSGSYNEQFF.

V and J are TRBV10-1 and TRBJ2-1, with TRBD2 matching 11 bases. Germline V lookup: CDR1 WNHNN, CDR2 SYGVQD (reference sequence). Trimming at V came to 6 bases and at J to 6 bases, leaving 13 bases not matched to a gene. There are 17 residues in the CDR3. The CDR3 loop reads CASSDSGRAGGGNEQFF. The CDR3 DNA is TGCGCCAGCAGCGATAGCGGGAGGGCCGGTGGGGGCAATGAGCAGTTCTTC.

The V gene is TRBV12-5, the J gene TRBJ1-1; D gene ambiguous. Germline V gene lookup returns CDR1 LGHNT and CDR2 FRNRAP. V was shortened by 6 bases and J by 4 bases, with 18 bases between the two germline ends. The CDR3 is 15 residues long. The CDR3 protein is CASGSPEPPGTEAFF. CDR3 bases: TGTGCTAGTGGCTCGCCGGAACCCCCGGGCACTGAAGCTTTCTTT.

This chain joins TRBV28 and TRBJ2-3, with 12 bases lining up with TRBD2. Unmatched junction bases numbered 7, after V lost 5 bases and J lost 4 bases. Looked up from germline, CDR1 is MDHEN and CDR2 is SYDVKM. This CDR3 is built from 16 residues. The CDR3 nucleotides read TGTGCCAGCAGTACTCGGGCTAGCGGGAGGGCAGATACGCAGTATTTT. It translates to CASSTRASGRADTQYF. Variable domain in full (rest from reference TRBV28 and TRBJ2-3): DVKVTQSSRYLVKRTGEKVFLECVQDMDHENMFWYRQDPGLGLRLIYFSYDVKMKEKGDIPEGYSVSREKKERFSLILESASTNQTSMYLCASSTRASGRADTQYFGPGTRLTVL.

The V gene is TRBV5-1, the J gene TRBJ2-1, with TRBD1 as a possible D gene (7 bases). The V end lost 0 bases, the J end lost 6 bases, and 13 bases lay between the germline ends. The germline V gene has CDR1 SGHRS and CDR2 YFSETQ. The CDR3 has 15 residues. The CDR3 nucleotides are TGCGCCAGCAGCTTGGACCCAGGGGGGTCCAATGAGCAGTTCTTC. Translation: CASSLDPGGSNEQFF.

This rearrangement joins TRBV4-2 to TRBJ2-2; weak D call: TRBD1 (5 bases). The ends were cut back, 4 bases at V and 6 bases at J, with 21 bases in the middle. Germline V gene sequence: CDR1 LGHNA, CDR2 YNFKEQ. This CDR3 has 17 amino acids. The CDR3 coding sequence is TGTGCCAGCAGCCCACAACCTTCGGCAGGGCAGTCCGGGGAGCTGTTTTTT. As protein: CASSPQPSAGQSGELFF.

The chain has TRBV4-2 and TRBJ1-1; no reliable D call. Looked up from germline, CDR1 is LGHNA and CDR2 is YNFKEQ. V was clipped by 6 bases and J by 4 bases, with 18 bases between them. CDR3 length: 15 amino acids. The CDR3 reads CASRQNTVVGTEAFF. The CDR3 DNA is TGTGCCAGCAGACAGAATACGGTGGTCGGCACTGAAGCTTTCTTT.

V and J are TRBV6-5 and TRBJ1-1; no reliable D call. V lost 5 bases and J lost 1, with 11 bases in between. There are 14 residues in the CDR3. The V gene's germline CDR1 is MNHEY and CDR2 SVGAGI. The CDR3 is CASSLHGENTEAFF. The CDR3, as DNA: TGTGCCAGCAGTCTTCACGGGGAGAACACTGAAGCTTTCTTT.

The chain combines TRBV2 with TRBJ1-5, with D possibly matching TRBD1 (6 bases). V was clipped by 6 bases and J by 5 bases, with 14 bases between them. The V gene's germline CDR1 is SNHLY and CDR2 FYNNEI. The CDR3 covers 14 residues. In DNA, the CDR3 is TGTGCCAGCAGCAGACAGGTTTCGGATCAGCCCCAGCATTTT. Amino acids: CASSRQVSDQPQHF.

The chain combines TRBV27 with TRBJ2-1; 9 nucleotides match TRBD2. Germline values: CDR1 MNHEY, CDR2 SMNVEV (reference sequence). The CDR3 contains 15 residues. Trimming cost V 5 bases and J 0 bases; bases outside gene matches: 2. CDR3 region: CASSVTSGSYNEQFF. CDR3 DNA sequence: TGTGCCAGCAGTGTGACTAGCGGCTCCTACAATGAGCAGTTCTTC.

This chain links TRBV6-5 with TRBJ1-2, with 8 bases fitting TRBD1. The CDR3 has 15 residues. Germline CDR1 and CDR2: MNHEY and SVGAGI. V lost 2 bases and J lost 2; bases outside the gene matches: 4. CDR3 bases: TGTGCCAGCAGTTACCAAGGACAGGGAAACTATGGCTACACCTTC. Its translation is CASSYQGQGNYGYTF.

The chain uses TRBV19 and TRBJ1-1; D may be TRBD1 (6 bases). The CDR3 has 13 amino acids. V shed 8 bases and J shed 4 bases, with 14 bases lying between them. CDR1 and CDR2 (germline): LNHDA, SQIVND (reference sequence). CDR3 protein: CASDTGQFTEAFF. CDR3 DNA: TGTGCCAGTGATACAGGGCAGTTCACTGAAGCTTTCTTT.

This chain links TRBV6-1 with TRBJ2-7; D remains unclear. The CDR3 spans 12 residues. In germline, CDR1 is MNHNS, CDR2 SASEGT. V dropped 4 bases and J dropped 4 bases, with 8 bases sitting between them. The CDR3 protein is CASSVTRYEQYF. CDR3 bases: TGTGCCAGCAGTGTGACTCGATACGAGCAGTACTTC.

This clone was picked up a small number of times. V is TRBV9 and J is TRBJ1-4, with a tentative D call TRBD1 (5 bases). CDR3 length: 15 residues. Germline assignment: CDR1 SGDLS and CDR2 YYNGEE. V shed 4 bases and J shed 0 bases, with 10 bases lying between them. The CDR3 reads CASSSRGSTNEKLFF. In DNA, the CDR3 is TGTGCCAGCAGCTCCCGGGGGTCAACTAATGAAAAACTGTTTTTT.

The chain recombines TRBV5-1 with TRBJ1-5, with a weak D call TRBD1 (5 bases). The ends were cut back, 3 bases at V and 3 bases at J, with 10 bases in the middle. This CDR3 spans 14 amino acids. CDR1 is SGHRS, CDR2 YFSETQ, per germline. For the CDR3, the DNA is TGCGCCAGCAGCTCGGGACTCAACAATCAGCCCCAGCATTTT. Residues: CASSSGLNNQPQHF.